Shown below are 3 T cell receptor beta chains from a single sample sequenced in a study of siplizumab effects on memory and regulatory T cells (dated by TCRdb to about 2019). Libraries were made using the immunoSEQ multiplex PCR assay. Drawn from immuneACCESS, this table holds only the in-frame rearrangements with V and J called that TCRdb kept. Clones are partly lost; checked studies trace under half to an unresolved V gene and leave the rest unexplained. The sample records tens of thousands of clones, more than 85% of which are singletons. Of the sample, around 40% is held by the ten largest clones. Material: CD8+ T cells sorted from blood. Receptors originate from a human donor in good health.

The CDR3 here is CASSPGHLSYEQYF. DNA of the CDR3: TGTGCCAGCAGCCCAGGCCACCTGTCCTACGAGCAGTACTTC. The chain couples TRBV9 to TRBJ2-7, with unresolved D. Germline V gene data show CDR1 as SGDLS and CDR2 as YYNGEE. The ends were cut back, 4 bases at V and 1 base at J, with 12 bases in the middle. The CDR3 spans 14 residues.

This clone was observed a single time. The chain couples TRBV19 to TRBJ1-1; D remains ambiguous. This CDR3 is built from 12 residues. The germline CDR1 and CDR2 sequences are LNHDA and SQIVND (reference sequence). Trimming left V 6 bases short and J 3 bases short, with 8 bases between. The CDR3 coding sequence is TGTGCCAGTAGGATTGGGGACACTGAAGCTTTCTTT. Protein: CASRIGDTEAFF. Full variable domain (missing parts from reference TRBV19 and TRBJ1-1): DGGITQSPKYLFRKEGQNVTLSCEQNLNHDAMYWYRQDPGQGLRLIYYSQIVNDFQKGDIAEGYSVSREKKESFPLTVTSAQKNPTAFYLCASRIGDTEAFFGQGTRLTVV.

The chain joins TRBV7-9 to TRBJ1-4, with a weak D call TRBD1 (5 bases). Germline CDR1 and CDR2: SEHNR and FQNEAQ (reference sequence). V was cut by 5 bases and J by 6 bases, with 13 bases left in between. The CDR3 has 14 residues. The CDR3 reads CASSPGSGYEKLFF. The DNA for the CDR3 is TGTGCCAGCAGCCCAGGGTCCGGGTATGAAAAACTGTTTTTT.